What follows are 19 T cell receptor beta chains derived from one specimen sequenced in a study of cytomegalovirus exposure and HLA in healthy donors. The primer mix had 60 Vbeta and 13 Jbeta primers. Repertoires were generated with immunoSEQ multiplex PCR, while TCRdb's copy carries only in-frame clones and drops some. In the table there are some 160,000 clones, 80% to 90% of which are singletons. Material: PBMCs. The receptors were gathered from a man aged 25 to 40 in good health and CMV-seropositive.

J is TRBJ1-6 and V is TRBV11-2, with 9 bases identical to TRBD1. V gave up 5 bases and J gave up 4 bases; unmatched junction bases: 3. The CDR3 length is 15 residues. Germline CDR1 reads SGHAT; CDR2 reads FQNNGV. The CDR3 loop reads CASSVQGAYNSPLHF. The CDR3 bases are TGTGCCAGCAGCGTACAGGGGGCTTATAATTCACCCCTCCACTTT.

A single count supports this clone. This chain's CDR3 is CASSVDRVGADTQYF. Here the CDR3 DNA reads TGTGCCAGCAGCGTGGACAGGGTCGGCGCAGATACGCAGTATTTT. The rearrangement uses TRBV7-3 and TRBJ2-3, with TRBD1 matching over 8 bases. The germline gives CDR1 SGHTA, CDR2 FQGTGA. This CDR3 has 15 amino acids. Trimming at V came to 5 bases and at J to 4 bases, leaving 8 bases not matched to a gene.

This chain links TRBV6-5 with TRBJ1-2, with TRBD1 identical over 8 bases. The CDR3 sequence is 14 residues long. With V trimmed by 6 bases and J by 4 bases, 7 bases remained unmatched. Germline V gene data show CDR1 as MNHEY and CDR2 as SVGAGI. The CDR3: CASSHRGLGYGYTF. CDR3 in DNA: TGTGCCAGCAGCCACAGGGGGTTAGGCTATGGCTACACCTTC.

This clone was found a few times. The chain is built from TRBV5-6 and TRBJ1-5, with D tentatively TRBD1 (5 bases). CDR1 and CDR2 (germline): SGHDT, YYEEEE. V gave up 0 bases and J gave up 6 bases, with 7 bases separating them. The CDR3 loop spans 13 amino acids. CDR3 DNA sequence: TGTGCCAGCAGCTTGGCTCAGGGTCAGCCCCAGCATTTT. Translation gives CASSLAQGQPQHF.

Only a few counts were recorded for this clone. The chain links TRBV5-1 to TRBJ2-7; the match to TRBD2 covers 7 bases. The J segment lost 8 bases and the V segment lost 0 bases, leaving 11 bases of the junction unmatched. Germline CDR1 reads SGHRS; CDR2 reads YFSETQ. The CDR3 has 15 amino acids. CDR3 protein: CASSLASLRESKQYF. Written as DNA, the CDR3 is TGCGCCAGCAGCTTGGCAAGTCTGCGGGAGTCCAAGCAGTACTTC.

The chain combines TRBV11-2 with TRBJ2-4; D remains ambiguous. V was cut by 0 bases and J by 6 bases, with 15 bases left in between. The CDR3 sequence is 16 residues long. CDR1 is SGHAT and CDR2 is FQNNGV in the germline V gene. CDR3 sequence (DNA): TGTGCCAGCAGCTTAGATAAGGCGGCGGTGAGAAACATTCAGTACTTC. Amino acid sequence: CASSLDKAAVRNIQYF.

In its sample, this clone was seen once. Other DNA sequences within the sample encode an identical CDR3. The CDR3 sequence is CSVDAGSSYNEQFF. CDR3 DNA sequence: TGCAGCGTTGACGCGGGGAGCTCCTACAATGAGCAGTTCTTC. The rearrangement joins TRBV29-1 to TRBJ2-1, with D perhaps TRBD2 (6 bases). This CDR3 is 14 amino acids long. Trimming stripped 3 bases from V and 0 bases from J, with 9 bases between. The germline V gene encodes CDR1 SQVTM and CDR2 ANQGSEA.

The rearrangement joins TRBV6-1 to TRBJ1-2; 7 bases align to TRBD1. The CDR3 is 16 amino acids. The trim removed 4 bases at V and 4 bases at J, leaving 12 bases unmatched. From germline, CDR1 is MNHNS and CDR2 SASEGT. The CDR3 spells CASSGPGQKMSYGYTF. The CDR3 region has the DNA TGTGCCAGCAGTGGCCCGGGACAGAAGATGTCCTATGGCTACACCTTC.

The V and J genes are TRBV2 and TRBJ2-2, with 8 bases lining up with TRBD2. J lost 4 bases, V lost 6 bases, and 4 bases had no gene match. The CDR3 contains 14 residues. CDR1 is SNHLY and CDR2 is FYNNEI in the germline V gene. The CDR3 is CASRGGRTTGELFF. The CDR3 region has the DNA TGTGCCAGCAGGGGCGGGAGGACCACCGGGGAGCTGTTTTTT.

This clone appeared a single time. Here the CDR3 DNA reads TGTGCCAGCAGCAGTCAGGGTACCGGTGTTTCCTACGAGCAGTACTTC. It codes for CASSSQGTGVSYEQYF. The chain couples TRBV7-2 to TRBJ2-7; tentatively, D is TRBD1 (5 bases). Germline V gene sequence: CDR1 SGHTA, CDR2 FQGNSA. The CDR3 sequence is 16 residues long. V lost 5 bases and J 1 base, leaving 18 bases between the germline ends.

V gene TRBV5-6 combines with J gene TRBJ1-2; 8 bases fit TRBD1. From germline, CDR1 is SGHDT and CDR2 YYEEEE. This CDR3 has 16 residues. Trimming took 4 bases from V and 4 from J; bases not matched to a gene: 12. The CDR3 is CASSTRQGKWGYGYTF. CDR3 bases: TGTGCCAGCAGCACACGACAGGGGAAGTGGGGCTATGGCTACACCTTC.

On this clone: Sequence at one end of the junction differs from germline and may be a read error. The chain combines TRBV7-9 with TRBJ1-1; D gene unclear. Germline CDR1 SEHNR, CDR2 FQNEAQ (reference sequence). The CDR3 extends over 12 amino acids. The CDR3 is CSSSFWNTEAFF. The CDR3, as DNA: TGTTCCAGCTCCTTTTGGAACACTGAAGCTTTCTTT.

The rearrangement uses TRBV11-1 and TRBJ2-4; 11 bases match TRBD1. V gave up 5 bases and J gave up 9 bases; unmatched junction bases: 12. Germline V gene lookup returns CDR1 SGHAT and CDR2 FQDESV (reference sequence). The length of the CDR3 is 16 residues. This chain's CDR3 is CASSPKRTGGLGIQYF. The CDR3 region has the DNA TGTGCCAGCAGCCCAAAGAGGACAGGGGGCCTGGGCATTCAGTACTTC.

This clone is a singleton in its sample. The rearrangement uses TRBV2 and TRBJ2-1, with TRBD2 matching over 8 bases. With 6 bases clipped from V and 9 bases from J, the junction kept 1 base outside the gene matches. CDR1 SNHLY and CDR2 FYNNEI come from the germline V gene. The CDR3 has 11 residues. The CDR3 region has the DNA TGTGCCAGCAGAAGCGGGGGTGAGCAGTTCTTC. This translates into CASRSGGEQFF.

V usage is TRBV7-2 and J usage is TRBJ2-1, with D possibly TRBD2 on 5 matching bases. Germline CDR1 and CDR2: SGHTA and FQGNSA. Trimming pared 8 bases from V and 0 bases from J, leaving 8 bases between. The CDR3 contains 13 residues. CDR3 loop: CASRAGSYNEQFF. As DNA, the CDR3 is TGTGCCAGCCGTGCGGGCTCCTACAATGAGCAGTTCTTC.

As regards this clone: The junction differs from germline at one of its ends, possibly a read error. The chain uses TRBV7-9 and TRBJ1-2; a weak D match, TRBD1 (6 bases). The CDR3 contains 14 residues. Germline CDR1 is SEHNR and CDR2 is FQNEAQ (reference sequence). CDR3 DNA sequence: TGTTCCAGCAGCTTAATCGGCAGGGGCAGTGGCTACACCTTC. The encoded protein is CSSSLIGRGSGYTF.

Notes on this clone: The sample holds other DNA sequences that translate to the same CDR3. The CDR3 protein is CASSPTSGGETQYF. The CDR3 region has the DNA TGTGCCAGCTCACCGACTAGCGGCGGAGAGACCCAGTACTTC. This sequence joins TRBV18 and TRBJ2-5; the match to TRBD2 covers 9 bases. Trimming took 3 bases from V and 4 from J; bases not matched to a gene: 3. Germline lookup yields CDR1 KGHSH and CDR2 LQKENI. The CDR3 runs to 14 residues.

Regarding this clone: At one end, the junction sequence differs from germline, possibly due to a read error. This chain connects TRBV7-9 to TRBJ1-2, with TRBD1 identical over 11 bases. CDR3 size: 16 residues. CDR1 and CDR2 (germline): SEHNR, FQNEAQ (reference sequence). For the CDR3, the DNA is TGTTCCAGCAGCTTTTCGGACAGGGGGCGAGGGGATGGCTACACCTTC. It is translated as CSSSFSDRGRGDGYTF.

The chain employs TRBV4-3 and TRBJ1-1, with unresolved D. Per germline, CDR1 LGHNA and CDR2 YSLEER. CDR3 length: 14 residues. Trimming cost V 1 base and J 0 bases, with 6 bases left between them. DNA for the CDR3: TGCGCCAGCAGCCAAGCCGGAGTGAACACTGAAGCTTTCTTT. Translated, it gives CASSQAGVNTEAFF.